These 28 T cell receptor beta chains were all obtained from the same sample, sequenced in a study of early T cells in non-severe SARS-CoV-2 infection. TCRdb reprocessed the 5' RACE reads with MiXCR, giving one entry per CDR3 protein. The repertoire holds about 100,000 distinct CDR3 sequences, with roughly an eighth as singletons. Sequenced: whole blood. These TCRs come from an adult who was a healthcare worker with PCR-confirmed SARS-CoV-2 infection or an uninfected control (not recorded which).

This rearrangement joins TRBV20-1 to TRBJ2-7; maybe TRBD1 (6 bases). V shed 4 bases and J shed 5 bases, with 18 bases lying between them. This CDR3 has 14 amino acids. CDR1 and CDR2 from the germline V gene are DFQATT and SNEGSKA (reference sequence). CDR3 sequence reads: CSAIPQGNRHEQYF. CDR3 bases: TGCAGTGCTATCCCGCAGGGGAATAGGCACGAGCAGTACTTC.

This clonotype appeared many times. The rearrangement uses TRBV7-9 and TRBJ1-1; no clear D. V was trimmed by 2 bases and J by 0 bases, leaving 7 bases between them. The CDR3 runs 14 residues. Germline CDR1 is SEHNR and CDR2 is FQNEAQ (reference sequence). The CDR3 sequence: CASSLYEMNTEAFF. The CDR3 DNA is TGTGCCAGCAGCTTATACGAGATGAACACTGAAGCTTTCTTT.

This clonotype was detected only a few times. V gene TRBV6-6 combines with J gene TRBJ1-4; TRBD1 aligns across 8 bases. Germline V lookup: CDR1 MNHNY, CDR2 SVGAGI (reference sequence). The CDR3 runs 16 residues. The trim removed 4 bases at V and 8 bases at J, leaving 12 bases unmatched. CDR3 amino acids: CASSSTQGAEYEKLFF. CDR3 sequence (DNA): TGTGCCAGCAGTTCAACTCAGGGGGCTGAATACGAAAAACTGTTTTTT.

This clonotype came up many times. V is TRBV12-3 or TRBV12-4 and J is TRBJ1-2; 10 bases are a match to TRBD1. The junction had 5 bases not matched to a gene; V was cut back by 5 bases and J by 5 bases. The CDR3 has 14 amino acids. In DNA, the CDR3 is TGTGCCAGCAGTCCTAGGGACAGGGGTTATGGCTACACCTTC. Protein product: CASSPRDRGYGYTF.

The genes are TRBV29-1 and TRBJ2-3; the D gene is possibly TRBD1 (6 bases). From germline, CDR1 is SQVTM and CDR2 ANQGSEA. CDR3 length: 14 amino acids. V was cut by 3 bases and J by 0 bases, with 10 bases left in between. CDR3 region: CSVEGHPSTDTQYF. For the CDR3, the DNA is TGCAGCGTTGAGGGACACCCCAGCACAGATACGCAGTATTTT.

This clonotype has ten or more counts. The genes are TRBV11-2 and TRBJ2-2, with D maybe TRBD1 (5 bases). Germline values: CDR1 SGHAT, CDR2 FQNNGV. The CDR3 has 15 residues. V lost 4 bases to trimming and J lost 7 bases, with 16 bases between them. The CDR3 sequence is CASSSSVGAGGELFF. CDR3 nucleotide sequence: TGTGCCAGCAGCTCGTCAGTAGGGGCCGGCGGGGAGCTGTTTTTT. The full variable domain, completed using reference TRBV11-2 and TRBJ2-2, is EAGVAQSPRYKIIEKRQSVAFWCNPISGHATLYWYQQILGQGPKLLIQFQNNGVVDDSQLPKDRFSAERLKGVDSTLKIQPAKLEDSAVYLCASSSSVGAGGELFFGEGSRLTVL.

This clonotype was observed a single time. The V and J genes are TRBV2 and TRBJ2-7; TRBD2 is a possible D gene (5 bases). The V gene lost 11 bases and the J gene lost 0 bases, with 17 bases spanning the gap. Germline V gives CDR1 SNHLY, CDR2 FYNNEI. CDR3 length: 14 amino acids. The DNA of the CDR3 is TGTGCCGTCAGCCCCGGGATCACCTCCTACGAGCAGTACTTC. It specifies CAVSPGITSYEQYF.

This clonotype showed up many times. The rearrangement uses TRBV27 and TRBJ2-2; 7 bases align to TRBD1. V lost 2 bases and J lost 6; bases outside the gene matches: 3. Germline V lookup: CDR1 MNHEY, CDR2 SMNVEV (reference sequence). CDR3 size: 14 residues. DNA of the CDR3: TGTGCCAGCAGTTTAAACGGACAGGCCGGGGAGCTGTTTTTT. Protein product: CASSLNGQAGELFF.

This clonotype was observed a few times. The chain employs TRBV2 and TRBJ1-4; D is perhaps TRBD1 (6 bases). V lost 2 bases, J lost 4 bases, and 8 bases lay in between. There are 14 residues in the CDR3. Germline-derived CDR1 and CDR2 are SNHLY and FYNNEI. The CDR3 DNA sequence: TGTGCCAGCAGTGAAAACAGGGATAATGAAAAACTGTTTTTT. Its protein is CASSENRDNEKLFF.

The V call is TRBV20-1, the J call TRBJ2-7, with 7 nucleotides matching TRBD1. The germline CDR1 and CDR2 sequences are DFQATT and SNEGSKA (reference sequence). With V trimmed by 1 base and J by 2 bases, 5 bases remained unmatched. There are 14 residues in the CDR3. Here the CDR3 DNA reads TGCAGTGCTAGAGTCCCACAGGGGCCCTACGAGCAGTACTTC. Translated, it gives CSARVPQGPYEQYF.

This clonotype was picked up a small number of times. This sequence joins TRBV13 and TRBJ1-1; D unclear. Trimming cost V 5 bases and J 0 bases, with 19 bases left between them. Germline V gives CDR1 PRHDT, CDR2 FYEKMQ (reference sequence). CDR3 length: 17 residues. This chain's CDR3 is CASSLPAGPKMNTEAFF. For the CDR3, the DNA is TGTGCCAGCAGCCTCCCCGCAGGCCCCAAGATGAACACTGAAGCTTTCTTT.

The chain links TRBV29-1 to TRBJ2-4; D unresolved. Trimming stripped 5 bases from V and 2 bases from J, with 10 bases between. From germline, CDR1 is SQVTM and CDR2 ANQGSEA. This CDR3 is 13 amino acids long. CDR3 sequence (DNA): TGCAGCGTTTTTGGTGGGTCCAAAAACATTCAGTACTTC. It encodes CSVFGGSKNIQYF. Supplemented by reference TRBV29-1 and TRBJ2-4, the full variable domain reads SAVISQKPSRDICQRGTSLTIQCQVDSQVTMMFWYRQQPGQSLTLIATANQGSEATYESGFVIDKFPISRPNLTFSTLTVSNMSPEDSSIYLCSVFGGSKNIQYFGAGTRLSVL.

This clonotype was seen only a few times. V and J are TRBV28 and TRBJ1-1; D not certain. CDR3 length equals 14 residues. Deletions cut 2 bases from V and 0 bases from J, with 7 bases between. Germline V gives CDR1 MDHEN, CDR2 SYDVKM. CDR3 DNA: TGTGCCAGCAGTTTAAACACCCTGAACACTGAAGCTTTCTTT. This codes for CASSLNTLNTEAFF.

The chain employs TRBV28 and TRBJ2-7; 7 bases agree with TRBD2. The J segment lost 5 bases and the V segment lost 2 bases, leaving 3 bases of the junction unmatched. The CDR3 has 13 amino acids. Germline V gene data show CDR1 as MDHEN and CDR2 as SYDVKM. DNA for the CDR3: TGTGCCAGCAGTTTAACCGGGAGGAACGAGCAGTACTTC. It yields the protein CASSLTGRNEQYF.

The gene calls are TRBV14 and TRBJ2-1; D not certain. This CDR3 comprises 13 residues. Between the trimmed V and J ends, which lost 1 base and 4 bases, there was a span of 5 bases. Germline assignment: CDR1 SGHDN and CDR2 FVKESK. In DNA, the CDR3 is TGTGCCAGCAGCCAAGGGCGGTACAATGAGCAGTTCTTC. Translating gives CASSQGRYNEQFF.

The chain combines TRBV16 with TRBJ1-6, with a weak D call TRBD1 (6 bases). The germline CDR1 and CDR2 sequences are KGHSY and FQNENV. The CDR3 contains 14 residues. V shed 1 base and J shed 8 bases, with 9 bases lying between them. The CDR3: CASSQLDRDSPLHF. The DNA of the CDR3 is TGTGCCAGCAGCCAATTGGACAGAGATTCACCCCTCCACTTT.

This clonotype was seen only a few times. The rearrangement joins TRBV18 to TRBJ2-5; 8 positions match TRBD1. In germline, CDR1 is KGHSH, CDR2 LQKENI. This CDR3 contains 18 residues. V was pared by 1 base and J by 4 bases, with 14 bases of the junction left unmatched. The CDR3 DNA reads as TGTGCCAGCTCACCACGAAGTGCCGCGGGCAGGGGGCGAGAGACCCAGTACTTC. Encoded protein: CASSPRSAAGRGRETQYF.

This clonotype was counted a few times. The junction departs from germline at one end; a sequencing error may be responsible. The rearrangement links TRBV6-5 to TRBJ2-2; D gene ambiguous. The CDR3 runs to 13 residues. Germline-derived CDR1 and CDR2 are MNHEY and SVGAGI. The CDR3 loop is CASSRPKTGELFF. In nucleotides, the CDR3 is TGTGCCAGCAGCCGACCGAAAACCGGGGAGCTGTTTTTT.

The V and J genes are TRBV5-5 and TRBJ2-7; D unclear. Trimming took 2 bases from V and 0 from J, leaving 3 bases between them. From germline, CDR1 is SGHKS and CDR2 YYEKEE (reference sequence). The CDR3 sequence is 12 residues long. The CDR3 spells CASSLNSYEQYF. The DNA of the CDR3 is TGTGCCAGCAGCTTAAACTCCTACGAGCAGTACTTC.

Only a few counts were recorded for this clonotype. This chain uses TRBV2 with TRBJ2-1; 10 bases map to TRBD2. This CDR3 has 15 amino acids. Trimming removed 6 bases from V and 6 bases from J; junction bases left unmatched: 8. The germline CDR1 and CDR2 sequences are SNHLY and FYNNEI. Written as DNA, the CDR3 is TGTGCCAGCAGCCCCGGGACTAGCGAACGCAATGAGCAGTTCTTC. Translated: CASSPGTSERNEQFF.

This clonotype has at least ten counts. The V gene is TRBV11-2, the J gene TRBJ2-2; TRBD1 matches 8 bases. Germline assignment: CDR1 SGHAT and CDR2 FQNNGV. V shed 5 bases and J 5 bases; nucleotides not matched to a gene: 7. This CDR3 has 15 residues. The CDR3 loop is CASSPQGARTGELFF. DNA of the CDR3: TGTGCCAGCAGCCCTCAGGGGGCGCGTACCGGGGAGCTGTTTTTT. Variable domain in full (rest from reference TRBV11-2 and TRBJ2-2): EAGVAQSPRYKIIEKRQSVAFWCNPISGHATLYWYQQILGQGPKLLIQFQNNGVVDDSQLPKDRFSAERLKGVDSTLKIQPAKLEDSAVYLCASSPQGARTGELFFGEGSRLTVL.

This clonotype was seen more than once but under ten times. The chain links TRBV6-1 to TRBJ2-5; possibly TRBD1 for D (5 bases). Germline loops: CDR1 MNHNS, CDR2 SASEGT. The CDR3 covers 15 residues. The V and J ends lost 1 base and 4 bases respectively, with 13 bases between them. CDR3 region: CASSEGGTARETQYF. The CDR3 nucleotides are TGTGCCAGCAGTGAAGGGGGCACCGCCCGAGAGACCCAGTACTTC.

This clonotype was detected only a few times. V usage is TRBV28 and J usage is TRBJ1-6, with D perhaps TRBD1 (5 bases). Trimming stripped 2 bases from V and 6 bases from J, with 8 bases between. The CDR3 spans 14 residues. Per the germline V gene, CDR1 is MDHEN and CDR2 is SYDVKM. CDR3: CASSLQGSNSPLHF. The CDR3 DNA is TGTGCCAGCAGTTTACAGGGCTCTAATTCACCCCTCCACTTT.

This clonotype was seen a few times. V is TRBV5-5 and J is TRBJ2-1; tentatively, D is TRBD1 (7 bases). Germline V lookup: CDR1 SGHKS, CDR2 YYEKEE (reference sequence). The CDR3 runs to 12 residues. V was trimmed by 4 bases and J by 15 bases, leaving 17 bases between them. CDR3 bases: TGTGCCAGCAGCGGGACCCCAGGGGGGCCGTTCTTC. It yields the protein CASSGTPGGPFF.

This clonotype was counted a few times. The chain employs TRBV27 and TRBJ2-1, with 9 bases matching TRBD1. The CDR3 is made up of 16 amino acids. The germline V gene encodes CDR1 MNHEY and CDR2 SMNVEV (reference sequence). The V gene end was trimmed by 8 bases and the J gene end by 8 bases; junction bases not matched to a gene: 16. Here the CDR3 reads CASRRGEGQGGDEQFF. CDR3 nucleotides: TGTGCCAGCCGCCGGGGGGAGGGACAGGGAGGGGATGAGCAGTTCTTC.

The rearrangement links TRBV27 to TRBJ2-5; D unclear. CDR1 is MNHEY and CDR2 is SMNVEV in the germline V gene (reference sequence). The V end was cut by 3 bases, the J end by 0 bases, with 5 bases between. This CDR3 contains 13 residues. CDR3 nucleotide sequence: TGTGCCAGCAGTTTTAAGTACCAAGAGACCCAGTACTTC. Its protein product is CASSFKYQETQYF.

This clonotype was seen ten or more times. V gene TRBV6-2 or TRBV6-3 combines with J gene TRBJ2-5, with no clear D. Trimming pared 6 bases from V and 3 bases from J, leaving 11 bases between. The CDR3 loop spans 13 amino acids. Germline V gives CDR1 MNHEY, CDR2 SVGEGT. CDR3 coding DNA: TGTGCCAGCAGGGAACCCATGGAAGAGACCCAGTACTTC. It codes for CASREPMEETQYF.

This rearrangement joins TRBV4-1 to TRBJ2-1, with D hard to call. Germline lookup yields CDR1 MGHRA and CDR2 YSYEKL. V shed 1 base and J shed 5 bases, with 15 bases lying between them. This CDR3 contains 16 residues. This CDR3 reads CASSQVPTPLNNEQFF. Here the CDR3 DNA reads TGCGCCAGCAGCCAAGTTCCCACCCCTCTAAACAATGAGCAGTTCTTC.